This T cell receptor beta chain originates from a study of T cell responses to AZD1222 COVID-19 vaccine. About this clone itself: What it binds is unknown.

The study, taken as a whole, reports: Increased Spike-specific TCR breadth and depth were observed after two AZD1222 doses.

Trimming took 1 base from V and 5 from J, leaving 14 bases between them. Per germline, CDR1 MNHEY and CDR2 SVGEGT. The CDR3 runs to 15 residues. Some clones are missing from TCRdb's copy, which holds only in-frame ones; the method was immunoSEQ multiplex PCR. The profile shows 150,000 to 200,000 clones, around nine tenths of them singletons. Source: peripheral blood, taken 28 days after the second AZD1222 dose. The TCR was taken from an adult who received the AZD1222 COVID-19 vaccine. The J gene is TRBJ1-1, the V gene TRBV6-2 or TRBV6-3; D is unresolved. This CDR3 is CASSYFGQGWTEAFF. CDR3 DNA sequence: TGTGCCAGCAGTTACTTCGGGCAAGGATGGACTGAAGCTTTCTTT.